What follows is one T cell receptor (beta chain) and its context. The source of the sample is a study of shared clonotypes between healthy human individuals. Germline V gene sequence: CDR1 MNHNS, CDR2 SASEGT. Trimming pared 3 bases from V and 9 bases from J, leaving 15 bases between. The CDR3 consists of 14 residues. Profiling relied on immunoSEQ multiplex PCR, and the TCRdb table lists in-frame clones only, not all of them. Here the sample spans roughly 2.5 million clones, just over 90% being singletons. Sequenced sample: naive CD4+ T cells sorted from blood. Subset: CD45RA+ positively selected. The chain employs TRBV6-1 and TRBJ1-5, with D perhaps TRBD1 (5 bases). The clonotype comes from a man aged 18 to 30 in good health. The CDR3 sequence is CASSELGGFGPQHF. The CDR3 DNA reads TGTGCCAGCAGTGAGTTGGGGGGGTTTGGGCCCCAGCATTTT.